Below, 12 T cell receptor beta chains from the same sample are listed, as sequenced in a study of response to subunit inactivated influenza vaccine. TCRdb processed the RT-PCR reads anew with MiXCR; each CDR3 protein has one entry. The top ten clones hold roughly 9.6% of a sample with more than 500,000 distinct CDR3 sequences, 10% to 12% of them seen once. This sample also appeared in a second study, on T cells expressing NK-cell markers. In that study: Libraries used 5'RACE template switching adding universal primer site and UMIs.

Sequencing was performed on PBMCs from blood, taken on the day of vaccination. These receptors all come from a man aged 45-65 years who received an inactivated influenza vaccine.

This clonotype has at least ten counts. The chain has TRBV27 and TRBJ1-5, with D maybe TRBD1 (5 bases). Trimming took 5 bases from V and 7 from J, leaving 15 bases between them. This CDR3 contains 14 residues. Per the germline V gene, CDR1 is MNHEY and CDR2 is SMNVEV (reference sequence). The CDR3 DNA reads TGTGCCAGCAGTCCTTTAGGGGCCTACCAGCCCCAGCATTTT. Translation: CASSPLGAYQPQHF.

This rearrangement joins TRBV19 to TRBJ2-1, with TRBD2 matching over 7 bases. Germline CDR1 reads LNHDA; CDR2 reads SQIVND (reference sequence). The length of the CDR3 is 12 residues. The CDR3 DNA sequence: TGTGGTACGCGCAGGGAGCGGGGTGAGCAGTTCTTC. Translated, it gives CGTRRERGEQFF. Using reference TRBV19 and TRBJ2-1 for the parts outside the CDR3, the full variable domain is DGGITQSPKYLFRKEGQNVTLSCEQNLNHDAMYWYRQDPGQGLRLIYYSQIVNDFQKGDIAEGYSVSREKKESFPLTVTSAQKNPTAFYLCGTRRERGEQFFGPGTRLTVL.

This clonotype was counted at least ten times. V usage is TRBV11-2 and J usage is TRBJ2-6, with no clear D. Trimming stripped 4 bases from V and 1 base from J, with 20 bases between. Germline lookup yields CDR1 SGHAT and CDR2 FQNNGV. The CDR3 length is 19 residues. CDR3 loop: CASSSPVERVLSGANVLTF. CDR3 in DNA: TGTGCCAGCAGCTCCCCTGTCGAAAGGGTACTTTCTGGGGCCAACGTCCTGACTTTC.

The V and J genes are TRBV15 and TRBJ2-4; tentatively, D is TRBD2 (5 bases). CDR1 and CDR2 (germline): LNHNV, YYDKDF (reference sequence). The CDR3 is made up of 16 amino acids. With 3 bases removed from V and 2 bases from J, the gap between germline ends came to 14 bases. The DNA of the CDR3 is TGTGCCACCAGCAGGAGAACGACCGGGACCAAAAACATTCAGTACTTC. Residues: CATSRRTTGTKNIQYF.

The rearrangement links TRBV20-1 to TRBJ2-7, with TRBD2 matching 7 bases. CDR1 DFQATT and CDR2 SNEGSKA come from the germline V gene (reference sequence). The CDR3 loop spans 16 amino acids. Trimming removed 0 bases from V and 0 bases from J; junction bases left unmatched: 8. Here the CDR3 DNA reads TGCAGTGCTAGAGATCTGGGGGGGTCGAGCTCCTACGAGCAGTACTTC. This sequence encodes CSARDLGGSSSYEQYF.

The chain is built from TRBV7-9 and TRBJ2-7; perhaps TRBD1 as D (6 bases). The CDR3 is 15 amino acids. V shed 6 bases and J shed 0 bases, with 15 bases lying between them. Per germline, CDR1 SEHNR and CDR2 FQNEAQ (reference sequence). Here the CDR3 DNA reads TGTGCCAGCAGTACAGGGCCCTTGAGCTCCTACGAGCAGTACTTC. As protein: CASSTGPLSSYEQYF.

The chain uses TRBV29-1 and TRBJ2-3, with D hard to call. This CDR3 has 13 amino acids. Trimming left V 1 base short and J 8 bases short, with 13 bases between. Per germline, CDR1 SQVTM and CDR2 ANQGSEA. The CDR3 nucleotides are TGCAGCGTTGAAGGGCGATTCGGAGTTACGCAGTATTTT. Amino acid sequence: CSVEGRFGVTQYF.

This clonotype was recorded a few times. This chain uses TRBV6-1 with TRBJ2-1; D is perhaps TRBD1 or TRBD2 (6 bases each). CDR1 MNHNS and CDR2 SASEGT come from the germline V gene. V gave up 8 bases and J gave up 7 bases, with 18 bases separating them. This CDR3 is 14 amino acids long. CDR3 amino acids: CASARDLRGNEQFF. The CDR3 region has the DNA TGTGCCAGCGCGCGGGACCTGAGGGGGAATGAGCAGTTCTTC.

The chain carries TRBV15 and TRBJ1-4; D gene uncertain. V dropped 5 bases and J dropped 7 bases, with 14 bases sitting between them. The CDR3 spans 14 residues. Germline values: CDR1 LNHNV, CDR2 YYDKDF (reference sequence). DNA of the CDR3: TGTGCCACCAGCCCTGGGAGCGTGCGTGAAAAACTGTTTTTT. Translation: CATSPGSVREKLFF.

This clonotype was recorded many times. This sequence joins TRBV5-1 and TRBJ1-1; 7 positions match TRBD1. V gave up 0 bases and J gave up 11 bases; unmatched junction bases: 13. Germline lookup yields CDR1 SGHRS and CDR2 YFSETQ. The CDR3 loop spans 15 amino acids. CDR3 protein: CASSLDGQEIRGAFF. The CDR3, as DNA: TGCGCCAGCAGCTTGGACGGACAGGAGATCCGTGGGGCTTTCTTT. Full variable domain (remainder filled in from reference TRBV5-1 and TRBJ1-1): KAGVTQTPRYLIKTRGQQVTLSCSPISGHRSVSWYQQTPGQGLQFLFEYFSETQRNKGNFPGRFSGRQFSNSRSEMNVSTLELGDSALYLCASSLDGQEIRGAFFGQGTRLTVV.

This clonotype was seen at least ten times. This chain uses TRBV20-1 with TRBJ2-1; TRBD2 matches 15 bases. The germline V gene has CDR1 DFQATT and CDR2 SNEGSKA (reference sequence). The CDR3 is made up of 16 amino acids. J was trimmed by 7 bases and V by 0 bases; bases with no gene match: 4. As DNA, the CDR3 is TGCAGTGCTAGAGACCCCGGGACTAGCGGGAGGAATGAGCAGTTCTTC. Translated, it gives CSARDPGTSGRNEQFF.

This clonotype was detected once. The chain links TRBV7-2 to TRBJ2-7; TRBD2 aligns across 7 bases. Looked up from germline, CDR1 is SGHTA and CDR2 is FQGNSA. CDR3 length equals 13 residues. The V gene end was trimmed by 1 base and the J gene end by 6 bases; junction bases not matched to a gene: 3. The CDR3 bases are TGTGCCAGCAGCTTAGTGGGAGGGAGCGAGCAGTACTTC. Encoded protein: CASSLVGGSEQYF.